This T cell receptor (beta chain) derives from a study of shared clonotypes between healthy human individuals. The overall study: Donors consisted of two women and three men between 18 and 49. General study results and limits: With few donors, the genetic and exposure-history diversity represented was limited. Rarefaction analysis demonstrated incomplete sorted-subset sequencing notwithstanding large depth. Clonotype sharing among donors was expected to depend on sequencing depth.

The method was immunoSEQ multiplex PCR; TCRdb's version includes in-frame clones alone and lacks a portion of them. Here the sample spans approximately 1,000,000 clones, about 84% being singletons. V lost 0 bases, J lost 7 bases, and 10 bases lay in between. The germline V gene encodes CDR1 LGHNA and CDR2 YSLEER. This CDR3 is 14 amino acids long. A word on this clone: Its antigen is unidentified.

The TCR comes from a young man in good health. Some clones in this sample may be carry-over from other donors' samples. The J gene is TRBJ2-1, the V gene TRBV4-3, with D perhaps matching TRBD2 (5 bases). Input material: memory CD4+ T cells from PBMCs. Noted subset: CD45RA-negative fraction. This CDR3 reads CASSQEVAWNEQFF. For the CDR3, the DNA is TGCGCCAGCAGCCAAGAGGTAGCGTGGAATGAGCAGTTCTTC.